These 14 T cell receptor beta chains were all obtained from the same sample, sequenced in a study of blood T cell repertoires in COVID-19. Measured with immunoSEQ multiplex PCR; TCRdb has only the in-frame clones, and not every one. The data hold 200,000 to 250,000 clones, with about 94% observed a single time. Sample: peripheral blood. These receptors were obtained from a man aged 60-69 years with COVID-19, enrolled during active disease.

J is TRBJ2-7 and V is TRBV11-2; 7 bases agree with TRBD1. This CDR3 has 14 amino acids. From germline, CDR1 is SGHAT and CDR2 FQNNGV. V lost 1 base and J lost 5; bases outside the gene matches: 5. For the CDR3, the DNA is TGTGCCAGCAGCTTAGTCACAGGGGCCCACGAGCAGTACTTC. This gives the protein CASSLVTGAHEQYF.

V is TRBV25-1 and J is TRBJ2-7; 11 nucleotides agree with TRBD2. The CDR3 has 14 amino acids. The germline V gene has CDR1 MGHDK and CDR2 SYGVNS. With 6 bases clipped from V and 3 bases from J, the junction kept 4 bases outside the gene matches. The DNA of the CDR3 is TGTGCCAGCAGGACTAGCGGGATCCACTACGAGCAGTACTTC. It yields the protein CASRTSGIHYEQYF.

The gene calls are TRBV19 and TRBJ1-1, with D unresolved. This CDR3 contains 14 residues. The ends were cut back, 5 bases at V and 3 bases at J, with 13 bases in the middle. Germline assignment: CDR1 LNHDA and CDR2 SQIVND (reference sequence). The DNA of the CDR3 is TGTGCCAGTAGTCCGGGTATATGGGACACTGAAGCTTTCTTT. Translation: CASSPGIWDTEAFF.

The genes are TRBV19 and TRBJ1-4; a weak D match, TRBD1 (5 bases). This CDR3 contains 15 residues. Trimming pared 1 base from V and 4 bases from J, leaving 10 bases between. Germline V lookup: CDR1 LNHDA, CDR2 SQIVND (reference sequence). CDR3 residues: CASSIAPRVNEKLFF. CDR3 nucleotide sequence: TGTGCCAGTAGTATAGCTCCCAGGGTTAATGAAAAACTGTTTTTT.

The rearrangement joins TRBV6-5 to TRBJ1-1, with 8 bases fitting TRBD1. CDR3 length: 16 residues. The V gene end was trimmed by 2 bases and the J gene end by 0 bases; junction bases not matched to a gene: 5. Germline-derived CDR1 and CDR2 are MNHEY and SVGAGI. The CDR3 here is CASSYKQGGLNTEAFF. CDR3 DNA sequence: TGTGCCAGCAGTTACAAACAGGGGGGCTTGAACACTGAAGCTTTCTTT.

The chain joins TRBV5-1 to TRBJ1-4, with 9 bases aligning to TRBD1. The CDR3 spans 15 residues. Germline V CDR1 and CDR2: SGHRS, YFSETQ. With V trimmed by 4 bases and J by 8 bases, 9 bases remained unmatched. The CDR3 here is CASSPPGTGNEKLFF. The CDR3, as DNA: TGCGCCAGCAGCCCCCCCGGGACAGGGAACGAAAAACTGTTTTTT.

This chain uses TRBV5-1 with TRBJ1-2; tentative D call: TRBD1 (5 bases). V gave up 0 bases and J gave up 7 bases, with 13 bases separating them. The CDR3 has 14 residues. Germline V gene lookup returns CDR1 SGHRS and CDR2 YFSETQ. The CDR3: CASSLAGQGSGYTF. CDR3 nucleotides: TGCGCCAGCAGCTTGGCAGGGCAGGGCTCTGGCTACACCTTC.

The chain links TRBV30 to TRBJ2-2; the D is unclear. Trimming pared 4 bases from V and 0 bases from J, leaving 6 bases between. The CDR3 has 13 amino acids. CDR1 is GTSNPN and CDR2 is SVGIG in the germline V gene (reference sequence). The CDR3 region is CAWTFPNTGELFF. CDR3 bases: TGTGCCTGGACTTTCCCGAACACCGGGGAGCTGTTTTTT.

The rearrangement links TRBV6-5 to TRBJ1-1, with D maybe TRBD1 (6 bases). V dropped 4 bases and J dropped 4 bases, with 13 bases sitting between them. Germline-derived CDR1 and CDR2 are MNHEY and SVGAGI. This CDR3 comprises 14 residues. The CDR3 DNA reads TGTGCCAGCAGTTTACAGGGATTGAGCACTGAAGCTTTCTTT. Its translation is CASSLQGLSTEAFF.

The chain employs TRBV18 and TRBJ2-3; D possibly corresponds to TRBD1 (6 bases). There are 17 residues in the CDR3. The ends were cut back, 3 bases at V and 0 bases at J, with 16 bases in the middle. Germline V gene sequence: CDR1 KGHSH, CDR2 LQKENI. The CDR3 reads CASSPTNRVTSTDTQYF. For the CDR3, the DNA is TGTGCCAGCTCACCGACTAACAGGGTAACTAGCACAGATACGCAGTATTTT.

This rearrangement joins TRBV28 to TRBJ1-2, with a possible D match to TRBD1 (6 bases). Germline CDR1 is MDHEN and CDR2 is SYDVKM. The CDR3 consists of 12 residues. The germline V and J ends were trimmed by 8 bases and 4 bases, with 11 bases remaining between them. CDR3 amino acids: CASVQGVYGYTF. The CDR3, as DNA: TGTGCCAGCGTACAGGGCGTCTATGGCTACACCTTC.

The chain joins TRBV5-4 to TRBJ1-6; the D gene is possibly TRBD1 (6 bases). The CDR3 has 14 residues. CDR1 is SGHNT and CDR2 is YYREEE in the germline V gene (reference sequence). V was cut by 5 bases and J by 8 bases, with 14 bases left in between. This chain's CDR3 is CASRSGTSDSPLHF. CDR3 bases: TGTGCCAGCAGGTCCGGGACATCAGATTCACCCCTCCACTTT.

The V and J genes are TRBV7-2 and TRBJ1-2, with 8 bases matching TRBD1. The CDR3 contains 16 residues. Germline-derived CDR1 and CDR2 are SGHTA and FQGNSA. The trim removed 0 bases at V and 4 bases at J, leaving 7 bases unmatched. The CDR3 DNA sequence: TGTGCCAGCAGCTTAGCGTCCCAGGGGGCAAGCTATGGCTACACCTTC. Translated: CASSLASQGASYGYTF.

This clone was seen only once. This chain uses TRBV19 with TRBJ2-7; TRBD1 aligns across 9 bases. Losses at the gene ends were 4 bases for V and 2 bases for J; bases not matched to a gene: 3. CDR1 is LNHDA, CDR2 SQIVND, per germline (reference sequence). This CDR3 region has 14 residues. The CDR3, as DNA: TGTGCCAGTAGTACCGGACAGGGGCCCTACGAGCAGTACTTC. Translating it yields CASSTGQGPYEQYF.